The clone carrying this T cell receptor (beta chain) was seen many times. The antigen remains undetermined. The observed sequence ends 3 residues before the CDR3 terminus, with the missing tail filled in from the germline J gene. Trimming took off 2 bases at V and 0 bases at J, with 5 bases between the two ends. This CDR3 has 13 amino acids. The germline V gene encodes CDR1 SGHRS and CDR2 YFSETQ. The data are from a study of T cell clonality in common variable immunodeficiency. Study-level points and caveats: What drives increased CVID clonality needs T cell subpopulation sequencing.

The assay was immunoSEQ multiplex PCR, and TCRdb's table has in-frame clones only and misses some. The repertoire consists of about 64,000 clones, none detected only once. The source of this sequence is a person aged 18 to 75 in good health. The sequenced sample was peripheral blood mononuclear cells. V and J are TRBV5-1 and TRBJ1-1; D is unresolved. The CDR3 loop reads CASSFNLNTEAFF. The covered CDR3 bases are TGCGCCAGCAGCTTTAACTTGAACACTGAA.